Listed here are 5 T cell receptor beta chains from one sample, sequenced in a study of blood T cells in healthy people across ages. Primers used in a second PCR of roughly 6 to 11 cycles were a sample-barcoded 5' primer and a J-beta primer mix. TCRdb used MiXCR to reprocess the 5' RACE reads, holding one entry per CDR3 protein. The table includes 550,000 to 750,000 distinct CDR3 sequences, over 20% detected once. Sequences were obtained from blood. The receptors shown here come from a man between 65 and 85 years old in good health.

This clonotype has only a few counts. The rearrangement joins TRBV20-1 to TRBJ2-1, with TRBD1 matching 8 bases. Germline assignment: CDR1 DFQATT and CDR2 SNEGSKA (reference sequence). Trimming cost V 4 bases and J 7 bases; bases outside gene matches: 12. The CDR3 consists of 15 residues. CDR3 region: CSANYPTGVGNEQFF. The CDR3 DNA is TGCAGTGCTAATTACCCGACAGGGGTGGGTAATGAGCAGTTCTTC.

V and J are TRBV12-3 or TRBV12-4 and TRBJ2-3; D possibly corresponds to TRBD2 (6 bases). V was trimmed by 8 bases and J by 6 bases, leaving 15 bases between them. CDR3 length: 13 residues. The CDR3 bases are TGTGCCAGCCACGGGGGATCGGGGGATACGCAGTATTTT. Translating it yields CASHGGSGDTQYF.

The sample holds a few counts of this clonotype. V usage is TRBV5-1 and J usage is TRBJ2-7, with D possibly matching TRBD1 (6 bases). Germline assignment: CDR1 SGHRS and CDR2 YFSETQ. The germline V and J ends were trimmed by 4 bases and 2 bases, with 13 bases remaining between them. The CDR3 totals 14 residues. CDR3 DNA: TGCGCCAGCAGCCCTACAGGGTACCCCTACGAGCAGTACTTC. Protein: CASSPTGYPYEQYF.

Regarding this clonotype: Just one base apart from a much larger clone, this may be a read error. CDR3 DNA: TGCAGTGCTAGAAGGACTAGCAGGATTAACTACAATGAGCAGTTCTTC. This translates into CSARRTSRINYNEQFF. V usage is TRBV20-1 and J usage is TRBJ2-1, with TRBD2 matching 8 bases. V shed 2 bases and J 3 bases; nucleotides not matched to a gene: 9. This CDR3 has 16 residues. The germline V gene has CDR1 DFQATT and CDR2 SNEGSKA (reference sequence).

This clonotype turned up a few times. The junction does not match germline at one end; this may be a read error. The J gene is TRBJ2-5, the V gene TRBV7-3, with a weak D call TRBD2 (5 bases). The end of the DNA is better explained by TRBJ2-1, so the J call may be wrong. This CDR3 is built from 13 residues. CDR1 and CDR2 from the germline V gene are SGHTA and FQGTGA. The CDR3 loop reads CASSSDSHNEQFF. Here the CDR3 DNA reads TGTGCCAGCAGCTCGGACTCCCACAATGAGCAGTTCTTC.